A selection of T cell receptor beta chains follows, all from one sample in a study of T cells in Graves' hyperthyroidism and ophthalmopathy. TCRdb re-called the multiplex PCR reads with MiXCR, one entry per CDR3 protein. This repertoire shows about 840,000 distinct CDR3 sequences, roughly 40% found once; its top ten account for approximately 10%. The sample comprised blood. The receptors originated from a man younger than 30 with Graves' hyperthyroidism. The CDR3 runs from the conserved cysteine through the conserved F or W. The order of the fields is J gene, V gene, D gene, clone size, CDR3 protein, CDR3 DNA. A D gene is named only where the DNA matches it firmly. For some rows the clone size is stated as once, few or many, or as a class when expanded; others skip it.

TRBJ1-2 TRBV19 NA NA CAVTRGGYDGYTF TGTGCCGTCACCCGGGGAGGGTATGACGGCTACACCTTC
TRBJ1-1 TRBV7-2 NA many CASSLEARNTEAFF TGTGCCAGCAGCTTGGAGGCGAGGAACACTGAAGCTTTCTTT
TRBJ1-5 TRBV2 NA many CASGGNQPQHF TGTGCCAGTGGGGGCAATCAGCCCCAGCATTTT
TRBJ2-3 TRBV19 TRBD1 NA CASSIDRGRTRDTQYF TGTGCCAGTAGTATAGATAGGGGGCGCACACGGGATACGCAGTATTTT
TRBJ2-7 TRBV5-1 TRBD1 NA CASRDRTYGQYF TGCGCCAGCCGGGACAGGACCTACGGGCAGTACTTC
TRBJ1-1 TRBV2 NA many CASSPTGPWPEAFF TGTGCCAGCAGTCCCACGGGACCTTGGCCTGAAGCTTTCTTT
TRBJ1-2 TRBV7-2 NA many CASSLAGRYNGGYTF TGTGCCAGCAGCTTAGCCGGCAGGTACAACGGGGGCTACACCTTC
TRBJ2-7 TRBV7-6 TRBD1 few CASSPTGQGDTYEQYF TGTGCCAGCAGCCCCACGGGACAGGGGGATACCTACGAGCAGTACTTC
TRBJ1-3 TRBV29-1 TRBD1 NA CSVTRQGGNGYTIYF TGCAGCGTTACGCGACAGGGTGGGAATGGCTACACCATATATTTT
TRBJ2-2 TRBV5-1 NA NA CASSLSGDGTGELFF TGCGCCAGCAGCTTGTCAGGGGATGGCACCGGGGAGCTGTTTTTT
TRBJ1-1 TRBV6-1 NA NA CASSVAGRGGTEAFF TGTGCCAGCAGTGTGGCAGGGAGGGGTGGGACTGAAGCTTTCTTT
TRBJ1-2 TRBV29-1 TRBD1 NA CSVQRTGDDGYTF TGCAGCGTGCAGAGGACAGGGGATGATGGCTACACCTTC
TRBJ1-6 TRBV4-1 NA few CASSQESPRNSPLHF TGCGCCAGCAGCCAAGAAAGCCCGCGGAATTCACCCCTCCACTTT
TRBJ1-2 TRBV19 NA many CASSYSGVDGYTF TGTGCCAGTAGTTATTCTGGGGTTGATGGCTACACCTTC
TRBJ2-7 TRBV5-1 NA NA CASSKDNSYEQYF TGCGCCAGCAGTAAGGACAACTCCTACGAGCAGTACTTC
TRBJ2-2 TRBV7-9 NA many CASSSAAGRRAGELFF TGTGCCAGCAGCTCAGCAGCAGGGAGGAGGGCCGGGGAGCTGTTTTTT
TRBJ1-2 TRBV29-1 NA NA CSFSGRGYTF TGCAGCTTTTCCGGGAGAGGCTACACCTTC
TRBJ2-5 TRBV11-3 NA NA CASSLDSGRAQYF TGTGCCAGCAGCTTAGATTCCGGTAGGGCCCAGTACTTC
TRBJ2-7 TRBV7-3 NA NA CASSLTGPLYKQYF TGTGCCAGCAGCTTAACGGGACCGCTCTACAAGCAGTACTTC
TRBJ1-5 TRBV4-1 NA many CASSQDLDQPQHF TGCGCCAGCAGCCAAGATCTGGATCAGCCCCAGCATTTT
TRBJ2-7 TRBV12-3/TRBV12-4 NA NA CASSLGPLDTYEQYF TGTGCCAGCAGTTTAGGGCCCCTTGACACCTACGAGCAGTACTTC
TRBJ1-5 TRBV19 NA many CASSSPGEGNQPQHF TGTGCCAGTAGTTCACCAGGGGAGGGCAATCAGCCCCAGCATTTT